The subject of this entry is one T cell receptor beta chain. As yet, its antigen is unknown. The sample originates from a study of early T cells in non-severe SARS-CoV-2 infection. Turning to the study itself: Sequencing input comprised bulk RNA from unsorted whole blood; chain pairing was not available. General study results and limits: VDJdb-based annotation leaned toward anti-spike CD8 responses and missed private and CD4 specificities.

Trimming shortened V by 2 bases and J by 12 bases, and 22 bases separated the two germline ends. CDR1 is MNHEY and CDR2 is SVGEGT in the germline V gene. The CDR3 is 16 amino acids. Individual cDNA molecules received unique molecular identifiers. One entry per CDR3 protein, called by TCRdb with MiXCR from the 5' RACE reads. The table includes approximately 50,000 distinct CDR3 sequences, around 12% detected once. This clonotype originated in an adult who was a healthcare worker with PCR-confirmed SARS-CoV-2 infection or an uninfected control (not recorded which). The genes are TRBV6-2 or TRBV6-3 and TRBJ2-2; the D gene is possibly TRBD2 (7 bases). Sequencing was done on a sample of whole blood. The CDR3 protein is CASSYGGAQHTGKLFF. The CDR3 DNA reads as TGTGCCAGCAGTTACGGGGGGGCTCAGCACACCGGAAAGCTGTTTTTT.